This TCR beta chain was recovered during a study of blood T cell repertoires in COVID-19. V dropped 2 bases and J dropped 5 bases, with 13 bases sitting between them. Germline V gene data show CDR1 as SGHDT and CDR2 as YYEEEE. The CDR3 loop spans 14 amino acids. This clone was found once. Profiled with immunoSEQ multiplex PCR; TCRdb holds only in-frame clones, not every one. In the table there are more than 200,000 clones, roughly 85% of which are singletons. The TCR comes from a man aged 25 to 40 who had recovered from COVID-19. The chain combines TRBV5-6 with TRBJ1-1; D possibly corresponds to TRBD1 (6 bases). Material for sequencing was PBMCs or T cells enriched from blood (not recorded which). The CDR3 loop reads CASSFTTGKTEAFF. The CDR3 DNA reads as TGTGCCAGCAGCTTCACTACAGGGAAAACTGAAGCTTTCTTT.